A selection of T cell receptor beta chains follows, all from one sample in a study of PD-L1 blockade in urothelial cancer. Assay used: immunoSEQ multiplex PCR; TCRdb lists only in-frame clones, some missing. This repertoire shows more than 80,000 clones, roughly 80% found once; its top ten account for 8% to 10%. The source was PBMCs, collected around atezolizumab (anti-PD-L1) treatment. These receptors originate from a man in his sixties or seventies with urothelial cancer. Both conserved end residues are part of each CDR3. Each record gives: J gene, clone size, D gene, V gene, CDR3 protein, CDR3 DNA. The D gene is left open where the match is weak. Clone size is stated in some rows and not others, as once, few, many or a class when expanded.

J gene: TRBJ2-1
clone size: -
D gene: TRBD2
V gene: TRBV5-6
CDR3 protein: CASSYRLAGSYNEQFF
CDR3 DNA: TGTGCCAGCAGCTACCGACTAGCGGGTTCCTACAATGAGCAGTTCTTC

J gene: TRBJ1-1
clone size: -
D gene: -
V gene: TRBV19
CDR3 protein: CASSSGQTNTEAFF
CDR3 DNA: TGTGCCAGTAGTAGCGGACAGACGAACACTGAAGCTTTCTTT

J gene: TRBJ1-1
clone size: -
D gene: -
V gene: TRBV5-1
CDR3 protein: CASREDLENTEAFF
CDR3 DNA: TGCGCCAGCAGGGAGGATCTAGAGAACACTGAAGCTTTCTTT

J gene: TRBJ2-7
clone size: -
D gene: TRBD2
V gene: TRBV9
CDR3 protein: CASSPRLAESSYEQYF
CDR3 DNA: TGTGCCAGCAGCCCTCGACTAGCGGAGAGCTCCTACGAGCAGTACTTC

J gene: TRBJ1-5
clone size: -
D gene: -
V gene: TRBV30
CDR3 protein: CAWTQGFNQPQHF
CDR3 DNA: TGTGCCTGGACGCAGGGGTTCAATCAGCCCCAGCATTTT

J gene: TRBJ2-7
clone size: -
D gene: TRBD1
V gene: TRBV27
CDR3 protein: CASSSRQGASSYEQYF
CDR3 DNA: TGTGCCAGCAGTTCCCGACAGGGGGCCTCTTCCTACGAGCAGTACTTC

J gene: TRBJ1-1
clone size: medium-sized
D gene: -
V gene: TRBV7-9
CDR3 protein: CASSSDSLEAFF
CDR3 DNA: TGTGCCAGCAGTTCCGACAGCCTTGAAGCTTTCTTT

J gene: TRBJ2-2
clone size: few
D gene: TRBD1
V gene: TRBV7-7
CDR3 protein: CASSFGTGGPGELFF
CDR3 DNA: TGTGCCAGCAGCTTCGGGACAGGGGGCCCCGGGGAGCTGTTTTTT

J gene: TRBJ2-5
clone size: once
D gene: -
V gene: TRBV30
CDR3 protein: CAWSWGRAQETQYF
CDR3 DNA: TGTGCCTGGAGTTGGGGCAGGGCTCAAGAGACCCAGTACTTC

J gene: TRBJ2-7
clone size: many
D gene: TRBD1
V gene: TRBV6-5
CDR3 protein: CASTPTGDYEQYF
CDR3 DNA: TGTGCCAGCACCCCGACAGGGGATTACGAGCAGTACTTC

J gene: TRBJ1-5
clone size: -
D gene: TRBD1
V gene: TRBV9
CDR3 protein: CASSVGTEPGQPQHF
CDR3 DNA: TGTGCCAGCAGCGTCGGGACAGAGCCCGGTCAGCCCCAGCATTTT

J gene: TRBJ2-7
clone size: -
D gene: -
V gene: TRBV5-6
CDR3 protein: CASSLGVRISYEQYF
CDR3 DNA: TGTGCCAGCAGCTTGGGGGTGAGGATTTCCTACGAGCAGTACTTC

J gene: TRBJ2-7
clone size: -
D gene: -
V gene: TRBV7-3
CDR3 protein: CASSSTGDEQYF
CDR3 DNA: TGTGCCAGCAGCTCGACGGGGGACGAGCAGTACTTC

J gene: TRBJ2-2
clone size: -
D gene: -
V gene: TRBV7-2
CDR3 protein: CASSLLGGLFTGELFF
CDR3 DNA: TGTGCCAGCAGCTTACTGGGGGGGCTATTCACCGGGGAGCTGTTTTTT

J gene: TRBJ2-7
clone size: -
D gene: TRBD1
V gene: TRBV10-3
CDR3 protein: CAISGPGQGYEQYF
CDR3 DNA: TGTGCCATCAGTGGCCCGGGACAGGGGTACGAGCAGTACTTC

J gene: TRBJ1-5
clone size: -
D gene: TRBD1
V gene: TRBV7-2
CDR3 protein: CASSLNYIGGQGATQPQHF
CDR3 DNA: TGTGCCAGCAGCCTCAACTATATTGGGGGACAGGGGGCGACTCAGCCCCAGCATTTT

J gene: TRBJ1-2
clone size: -
D gene: TRBD1
V gene: TRBV4-3
CDR3 protein: CASSQAGGYGYTF
CDR3 DNA: TGCGCCAGCAGCCAAGCAGGGGGCTATGGCTACACCTTC

J gene: TRBJ2-7
clone size: -
D gene: TRBD1
V gene: TRBV5-4
CDR3 protein: CASSFRDRAYEQYF
CDR3 DNA: TGTGCCAGCAGCTTCCGGGACAGGGCCTACGAGCAGTACTTC

J gene: TRBJ2-7
clone size: many
D gene: TRBD1
V gene: TRBV25-1
CDR3 protein: CASSEYKGGSIYEQYF
CDR3 DNA: TGTGCCAGCAGTGAATATAAAGGGGGCAGCATCTACGAGCAGTACTTC

J gene: TRBJ2-2
clone size: -
D gene: -
V gene: TRBV6-6
CDR3 protein: CASSTVPGELFF
CDR3 DNA: TGTGCCAGCAGTACAGTTCCCGGGGAGCTGTTTTTT

J gene: TRBJ2-3
clone size: -
D gene: -
V gene: TRBV29-1
CDR3 protein: CSVEEGLHTDTQYF
CDR3 DNA: TGCAGCGTTGAAGAAGGACTTCACACAGATACGCAGTATTTT

J gene: TRBJ2-5
clone size: -
D gene: -
V gene: TRBV19
CDR3 protein: CASSNSGEETQYF
CDR3 DNA: TGTGCCAGTAGTAACTCAGGGGAGGAGACCCAGTACTTC